This T cell receptor (beta chain) stems from a study of spatial heterogeneity in lung cancer. General observations from the study: In blood, ubiquitous expanded tumor TCRs appeared more at resection than follow-up.

Germline CDR1 and CDR2: SQVTM and ANQGSEA. This CDR3 comprises 13 residues. V lost 6 bases and J 5 bases, leaving 13 bases between the germline ends. This clonotype turned up a few times. Its target is not known. Each CDR3 protein gets one entry after TCRdb re-called the 5' RACE reads with MiXCR. In the table there are tens of thousands of distinct CDR3 sequences, about 12% of which are singletons. Time point of the sample: sample taken at primary tumor resection. Tumor, nontumor lung or frozen PBMC supplied whole RNA, sequenced without sorting. The chain employs TRBV29-1 and TRBJ2-2, with a tentative D call TRBD1 (7 bases). The receptor comes from a male donor with early-stage non-small cell lung cancer. This specimen was PBMCs, taken at surgery. The DNA of the CDR3 is TGCAGCGTCGACAGGGCGGGAACCGGGGAGCTGTTTTTT. Encoded protein: CSVDRAGTGELFF.